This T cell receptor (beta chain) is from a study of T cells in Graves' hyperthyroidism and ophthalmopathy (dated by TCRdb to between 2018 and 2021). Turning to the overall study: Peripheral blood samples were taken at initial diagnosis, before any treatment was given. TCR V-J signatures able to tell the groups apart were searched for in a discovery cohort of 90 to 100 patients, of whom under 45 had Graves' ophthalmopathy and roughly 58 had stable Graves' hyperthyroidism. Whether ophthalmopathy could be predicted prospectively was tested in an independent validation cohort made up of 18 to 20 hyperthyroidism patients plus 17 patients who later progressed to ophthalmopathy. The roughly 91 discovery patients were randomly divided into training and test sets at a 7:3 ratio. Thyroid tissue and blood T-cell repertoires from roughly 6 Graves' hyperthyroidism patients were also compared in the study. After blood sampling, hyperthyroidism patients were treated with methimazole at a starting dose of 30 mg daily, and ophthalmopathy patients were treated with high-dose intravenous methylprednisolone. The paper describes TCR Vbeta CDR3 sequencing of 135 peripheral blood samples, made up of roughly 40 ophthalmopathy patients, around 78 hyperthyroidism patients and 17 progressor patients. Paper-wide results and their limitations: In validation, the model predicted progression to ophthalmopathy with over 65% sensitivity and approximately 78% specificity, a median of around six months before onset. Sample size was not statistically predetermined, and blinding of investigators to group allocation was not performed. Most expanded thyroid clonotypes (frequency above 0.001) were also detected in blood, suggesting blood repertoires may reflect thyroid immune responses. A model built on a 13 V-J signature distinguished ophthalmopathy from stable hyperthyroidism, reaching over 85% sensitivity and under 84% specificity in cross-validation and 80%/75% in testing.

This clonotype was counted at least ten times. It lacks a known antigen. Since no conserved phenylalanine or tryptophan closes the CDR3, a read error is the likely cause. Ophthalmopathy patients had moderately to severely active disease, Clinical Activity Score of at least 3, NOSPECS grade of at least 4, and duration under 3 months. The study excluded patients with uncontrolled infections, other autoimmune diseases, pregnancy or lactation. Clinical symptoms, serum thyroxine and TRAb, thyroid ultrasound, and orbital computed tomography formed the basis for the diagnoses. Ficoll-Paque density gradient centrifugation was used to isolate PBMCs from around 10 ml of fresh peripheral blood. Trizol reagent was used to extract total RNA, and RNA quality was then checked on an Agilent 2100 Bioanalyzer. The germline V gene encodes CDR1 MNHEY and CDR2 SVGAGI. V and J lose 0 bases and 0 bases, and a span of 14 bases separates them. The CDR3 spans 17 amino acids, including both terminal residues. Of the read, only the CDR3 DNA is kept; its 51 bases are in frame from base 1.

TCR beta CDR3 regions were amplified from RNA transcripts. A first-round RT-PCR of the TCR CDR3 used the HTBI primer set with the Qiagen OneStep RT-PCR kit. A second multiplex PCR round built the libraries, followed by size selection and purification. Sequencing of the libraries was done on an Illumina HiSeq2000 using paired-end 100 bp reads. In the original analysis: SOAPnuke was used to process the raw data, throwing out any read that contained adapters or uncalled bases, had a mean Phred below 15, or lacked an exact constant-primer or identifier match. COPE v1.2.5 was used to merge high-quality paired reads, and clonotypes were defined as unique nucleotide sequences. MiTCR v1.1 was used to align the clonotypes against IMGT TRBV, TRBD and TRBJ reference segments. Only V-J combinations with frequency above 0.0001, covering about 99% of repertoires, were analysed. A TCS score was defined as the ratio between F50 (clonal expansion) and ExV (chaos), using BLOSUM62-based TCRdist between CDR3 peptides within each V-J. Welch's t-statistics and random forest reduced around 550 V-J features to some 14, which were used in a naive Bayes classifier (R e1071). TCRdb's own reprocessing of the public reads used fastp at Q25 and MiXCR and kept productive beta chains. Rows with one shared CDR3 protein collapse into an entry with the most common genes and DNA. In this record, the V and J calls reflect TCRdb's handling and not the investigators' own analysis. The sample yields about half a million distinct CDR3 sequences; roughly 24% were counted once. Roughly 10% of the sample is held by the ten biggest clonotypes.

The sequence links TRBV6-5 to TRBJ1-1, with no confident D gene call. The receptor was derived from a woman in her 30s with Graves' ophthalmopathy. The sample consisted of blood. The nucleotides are TGTGCCAGCAGTTACTCGAGGGCAGCGGGGATGAACACTGAAGCTTTCTCT. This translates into CASSYSRAAGMNTEAFS.